What follows are 30 T cell receptor beta chains derived from one specimen sequenced in a study of shared clonotypes between healthy human individuals. Sequenced by immunoSEQ multiplex PCR; TCRdb stores in-frame clones only, minus some. The table includes more than 550,000 clones, 72% detected once. Sequencing was carried out using memory CD4+ T cells sorted from blood. Documented subset: CD45RA-negative fraction. The receptors were sampled from a woman in her twenties or thirties in good health.

This clone was counted a few times. This specimen includes other DNA sequences encoding the same CDR3. The rearrangement uses TRBV28 and TRBJ1-5; D is unresolved. This CDR3 is 12 amino acids long. With 3 bases removed from V and 2 bases from J, the gap between germline ends came to 2 bases. Germline loops: CDR1 MDHEN, CDR2 SYDVKM. CDR3 protein: CASSFGNQPQHF. Written as DNA, the CDR3 is TGTGCCAGCAGTTTCGGCAATCAGCCCCAGCATTTT.

The V gene is TRBV5-4, the J gene TRBJ2-7; 8 nucleotides line up with TRBD2. The germline gives CDR1 SGHNT, CDR2 YYREEE (reference sequence). This CDR3 region has 17 residues. The V and J ends lost 4 bases and 4 bases, in that order; junction bases with no gene match: 16. This chain's CDR3 is CASSPYGGGRKRYEQYF. DNA of the CDR3: TGTGCCAGCAGCCCATATGGCGGCGGGAGGAAGCGATACGAGCAGTACTTC. Full variable domain (missing parts from reference TRBV5-4 and TRBJ2-7): ETGVTQSPTHLIKTRGQQVTLRCSSQSGHNTVSWYQQALGQGPQFIFQYYREEENGRGNFPPRFSGLQFPNYSSELNVNALELDDSALYLCASSPYGGGRKRYEQYFGPGTRLTVT.

The rearrangement joins TRBV11-2 to TRBJ2-5; D unresolved. In germline, CDR1 is SGHAT, CDR2 FQNNGV. V lost 3 bases and J lost 2, with 7 bases in between. The CDR3 consists of 13 residues. CDR3 sequence: CASSLGLQETQYF. The CDR3 bases are TGTGCCAGCAGCTTGGGTCTGCAAGAGACCCAGTACTTC. Based on the CDR3 plus reference TRBV11-2 and TRBJ2-5, the full variable domain is EAGVAQSPRYKIIEKRQSVAFWCNPISGHATLYWYQQILGQGPKLLIQFQNNGVVDDSQLPKDRFSAERLKGVDSTLKIQPAKLEDSAVYLCASSLGLQETQYFGPGTRLLVL.

The V call is TRBV5-4, the J call TRBJ2-1; 8 bases align to TRBD2. The CDR3 runs 16 residues. Germline assignment: CDR1 SGHNT and CDR2 YYREEE (reference sequence). J gave up 6 bases and V 2 bases, and 10 bases lay outside the gene matches. In DNA, the CDR3 is TGTGCCAGCAGCTTAAGTTACGCGGGAGGTGGCAATGAGCAGTTCTTC. As protein: CASSLSYAGGGNEQFF.

The V and J genes are TRBV9 and TRBJ1-2, with no clear D. Germline CDR1 SGDLS, CDR2 YYNGEE. This CDR3 region has 14 residues. Trimming left V 3 bases short and J 1 base short, with 10 bases between. Here the CDR3 DNA reads TGTGCCAGCAGCGCGCATACGGTTAACTATGGCTACACCTTC. Translated, it gives CASSAHTVNYGYTF.

V and J are TRBV6-1 and TRBJ1-1; D not certain. Trimming left V 7 bases short and J 4 bases short, with 10 bases between. The germline gives CDR1 MNHNS, CDR2 SASEGT. The CDR3 has 12 amino acids. CDR3 bases: TGTGCCAGCAAGAAAGGGAGCACTGAAGCTTTCTTT. Translating gives CASKKGSTEAFF.

J is TRBJ2-1 and V is TRBV7-8; 11 bases align to TRBD2. J was trimmed by 7 bases and V by 5 bases; bases with no gene match: 13. Germline V gene lookup returns CDR1 SGHVS and CDR2 FQNEAQ. The CDR3 has 17 residues. CDR3 sequence reads: CASSRSGGASGRNEQFF. As DNA, the CDR3 is TGTGCCAGCAGCCGTTCCGGGGGGGCTAGCGGGAGGAATGAGCAGTTCTTC.

The table lists this clone with a few counts. This CDR3 is CATSRDGRYEQYF. CDR3 DNA sequence: TGTGCCACCAGCAGAGATGGACGTTACGAGCAGTACTTC. The chain employs TRBV15 and TRBJ2-7, with unresolved D. The germline CDR1 and CDR2 sequences are LNHNV and YYDKDF (reference sequence). The V gene lost 0 bases and the J gene lost 4 bases, with 7 bases spanning the gap. This CDR3 is 13 amino acids long. The whole variable domain, remainder taken from reference TRBV15 and TRBJ2-7, is DAMVIQNPRYQVTQFGKPVTLSCSQTLNHNVMYWYQQKSSQAPKLLFHYYDKDFNNEADTPDNFQSRRPNTSFCFLDIRSPGLGDTAMYLCATSRDGRYEQYFGPGTRLTVT.

This clone was found once. The chain is built from TRBV12-5 and TRBJ2-1; either TRBD1 or TRBD2 may fit D (6 bases each). Trimming removed 0 bases at V and 7 bases at J, with 22 bases between. The CDR3 loop spans 18 amino acids. CDR1 is LGHNT and CDR2 is FRNRAP in the germline V gene. The CDR3 DNA reads TGTGCTAGTGGTTTGGTAATTCATGGGGGGCTCGGCTCGAATGAGCAGTTCTTC. Amino acid sequence: CASGLVIHGGLGSNEQFF.

Ten or more counts support this clone. V usage is TRBV25-1 and J usage is TRBJ2-3; 7 bases agree with TRBD1. Germline CDR1 reads MGHDK; CDR2 reads SYGVNS. Losses at the gene ends were 5 bases for V and 4 bases for J; bases not matched to a gene: 15. The length of the CDR3 is 17 residues. Here the CDR3 DNA reads TGTGCCAGCAGTCCCCGGGGAACAACAGGGGCGGCAGATACGCAGTATTTT. This sequence encodes CASSPRGTTGAADTQYF. Full variable domain (rest looked up from reference TRBV25-1 and TRBJ2-3): EADIYQTPRYLVIGTGKKITLECSQTMGHDKMYWYQQDPGMELHLIHYSYGVNSTEKGDLSSESTVSRIRTEHFPLTLESARPSHTSQYLCASSPRGTTGAADTQYFGPGTRLTVL.

V usage is TRBV5-1 and J usage is TRBJ2-5; maybe TRBD1 (6 bases). This CDR3 is built from 14 residues. Germline V gene data show CDR1 as SGHRS and CDR2 as YFSETQ. Trimming cost V 2 bases and J 6 bases, with 14 bases left between them. CDR3 DNA: TGCGCCAGCAGCTTACAGGGAAGTTCTCAGACCCAGTACTTC. Its translation is CASSLQGSSQTQYF.

The chain has TRBV5-4 and TRBJ2-7; D gene unclear. Germline V CDR1 and CDR2: SGHNT, YYREEE (reference sequence). V lost 7 bases, J lost 6 bases, and 20 bases lay in between. This CDR3 has 14 residues. This CDR3 reads CASHLISRGAEQYF. The CDR3 DNA follows: TGTGCCAGCCATCTTATTTCTCGCGGCGCCGAGCAGTACTTC.

This clone has more than one count but fewer than ten. This chain connects TRBV6-1 to TRBJ2-3; TRBD2 matches 7 bases. This CDR3 spans 17 amino acids. Germline lookup yields CDR1 MNHNS and CDR2 SASEGT. V dropped 1 base and J dropped 1; count of bases not matched to a gene: 8. The CDR3 sequence: CASSEEWTRFRTDTQYF. The DNA of the CDR3 is TGTGCCAGCAGTGAAGAGTGGACTAGGTTTCGCACAGATACGCAGTATTTT.

V and J are TRBV11-2 and TRBJ2-7, with TRBD1 matching over 7 bases. The V and J ends lost 3 bases and 3 bases, in that order; junction bases with no gene match: 2. The CDR3 runs 13 residues. Germline CDR1 and CDR2: SGHAT and FQNNGV. The CDR3 protein is CASSFTGDYEQYF. CDR3 coding DNA: TGTGCCAGCAGCTTTACAGGGGACTACGAGCAGTACTTC.

The genes are TRBV6-4 and TRBJ2-7; unclear D gene. This CDR3 has 14 residues. V was shortened by 7 bases and J by 4 bases, with 17 bases between the two germline ends. CDR1 and CDR2 from the germline V gene are MRHNA and SNTAGT. For the CDR3, the DNA is TGTGCCAGCAATTTAATGTCGGCACGATACGAGCAGTACTTC. It translates to CASNLMSARYEQYF.

The genes are TRBV7-2 and TRBJ2-7; no definite D call. Trimming shortened V by 5 bases and J by 6 bases, and 11 bases separated the two germline ends. The CDR3 loop spans 12 amino acids. Germline V gene lookup returns CDR1 SGHTA and CDR2 FQGNSA. The CDR3 nucleotides are TGTGCCAGCAGCCTCCTCGGACCCGAGCAGTACTTC. It yields the protein CASSLLGPEQYF. The whole variable domain, remainder taken from reference TRBV7-2 and TRBJ2-7, is GAGVSQSPSNKVTEKGKDVELRCDPISGHTALYWYRQSLGQGLEFLIYFQGNSAPDKSGLPSDRFSAERTGGSVSTLTIQRTQQEDSAVYLCASSLLGPEQYFGPGTRLTVT.

The rearrangement links TRBV7-9 to TRBJ2-2; perhaps TRBD2 as D (7 bases). Germline-derived CDR1 and CDR2 are SEHNR and FQNEAQ (reference sequence). The CDR3 contains 16 residues. V was trimmed by 4 bases and J by 1 base, leaving 13 bases between them. CDR3 sequence reads: CASSSRGRENTGELFF. CDR3 DNA sequence: TGTGCCAGCAGCTCGCGGGGGCGGGAGAACACCGGGGAGCTGTTTTTT.

V is TRBV11-2 and J is TRBJ1-3; TRBD1 aligns across 8 bases. V lost 5 bases and J lost 4; bases outside the gene matches: 7. The CDR3 runs to 15 residues. Germline V lookup: CDR1 SGHAT, CDR2 FQNNGV. The CDR3 nucleotides read TGTGCCAGCAGCCAACGGACAGGGATCGGAAACACCATATATTTT. It is translated as CASSQRTGIGNTIYF.

The V and J genes are TRBV27 and TRBJ2-7, with D hard to call. CDR1 and CDR2 from the germline V gene are MNHEY and SMNVEV (reference sequence). The CDR3 contains 14 residues. V was shortened by 5 bases and J by 3 bases, with 14 bases between the two germline ends. CDR3 nucleotide sequence: TGTGCCAGCAGTCAAGACCCGACGGTCTACGAGCAGTACTTC. Its protein is CASSQDPTVYEQYF.

The chain recombines TRBV2 with TRBJ2-6; 8 positions agree with TRBD1. V was pared by 4 bases and J by 0 bases, with 5 bases of the junction left unmatched. In germline, CDR1 is SNHLY, CDR2 FYNNEI. The CDR3 has 17 residues. The CDR3 DNA reads TGTGCCAGCAGTGCGGGACAGGCCCGCTCTGGGGCCAACGTCCTGACTTTC. Translating gives CASSAGQARSGANVLTF.

CDR3: CASNLGEQYF. The CDR3 DNA follows: TGCGCCAGCAATTTGGGGGAGCAGTACTTC. The rearrangement links TRBV10-2 to TRBJ2-7; D is unresolved. CDR1 and CDR2 (germline): WSHSY, SAAADI. The CDR3 spans 10 residues. Deletions cut 7 bases from V and 7 bases from J, with 8 bases between.

This clone was counted once. The V and J genes are TRBV6-1 and TRBJ2-7; D gene uncertain. The CDR3 runs 13 residues. V was clipped by 6 bases and J by 0 bases, with 9 bases between them. From germline, CDR1 is MNHNS and CDR2 SASEGT. As DNA, the CDR3 is TGTGCCAGCAGACCCGACCACTCCTACGAGCAGTACTTC. It translates to CASRPDHSYEQYF.

This clone was seen more than once but under ten times. This sequence joins TRBV7-9 and TRBJ2-5; D remains ambiguous. The CDR3 length is 15 residues. Per germline, CDR1 SEHNR and CDR2 FQNEAQ (reference sequence). With 1 base removed from V and 5 bases from J, the gap between germline ends came to 14 bases. The CDR3 coding sequence is TGTGCCAGCAGCTTAGGGCGGCAGGAGAGCGAGACCCAGTACTTC. This codes for CASSLGRQESETQYF.

CDR3 loop: CAIQGGPNQPQHF. CDR3 nucleotides: TGTGCCATTCAGGGAGGACCCAATCAGCCCCAGCATTTT. The chain joins TRBV2 to TRBJ1-5; TRBD1 might be the D (5 bases). This CDR3 is 13 amino acids long. V lost 10 bases and J 3 bases, leaving 13 bases between the germline ends. CDR1 and CDR2 (germline): SNHLY, FYNNEI.

A single count supports this clone. The rearrangement joins TRBV7-6 to TRBJ2-1; TRBD2 aligns across 9 bases. Germline CDR1 SGHVS, CDR2 FNYEAQ. The junction had 11 bases not matched to a gene; V was cut back by 4 bases and J by 7 bases. The CDR3 loop spans 16 amino acids. The CDR3 DNA reads TGTGCCAGCAGCTCTAGGGCTAGCGGGACTACAAATGAGCAGTTCTTC. Translating gives CASSSRASGTTNEQFF.

The rearrangement uses TRBV2 and TRBJ1-4; 9 positions agree with TRBD1. The CDR3 has 14 residues. Germline V lookup: CDR1 SNHLY, CDR2 FYNNEI. With V trimmed by 6 bases and J by 11 bases, 10 bases remained unmatched. The CDR3 loop reads CASRGDRVFGKLFF. CDR3 nucleotide sequence: TGTGCCAGCAGGGGGGACAGGGTGTTTGGTAAACTGTTTTTT.

The gene calls are TRBV19 and TRBJ2-5; D may be TRBD1 or TRBD2 (6 bases each). Germline lookup yields CDR1 LNHDA and CDR2 SQIVND (reference sequence). This CDR3 comprises 13 residues. Trimming took off 6 bases at V and 4 bases at J, with 12 bases between the two ends. DNA of the CDR3: TGTGCCAGTAGCCCGGGGGCCACAGAGACCCAGTACTTC. Translating gives CASSPGATETQYF.

This rearrangement joins TRBV7-8 to TRBJ2-1; D not resolved. V lost 5 bases, J lost 6 bases, and 17 bases lay in between. Germline CDR1 is SGHVS and CDR2 is FQNEAQ. The CDR3 is 15 amino acids. DNA of the CDR3: TGTGCCAGCAGCCAAGATCATGGTTACCTCAATGAGCAGTTCTTC. Its translation: CASSQDHGYLNEQFF.

The chain recombines TRBV28 with TRBJ2-7; D unclear. Germline V gene data show CDR1 as MDHEN and CDR2 as SYDVKM. V lost 6 bases to trimming and J lost 2 bases, with 20 bases between them. The CDR3 consists of 16 residues. CDR3 residues: CASRGLSGRPTYEQYF. In nucleotides, the CDR3 is TGTGCCAGCAGGGGATTATCCGGGCGACCTACCTACGAGCAGTACTTC.

This chain joins TRBV12-2 and TRBJ2-7; the tabulated D call, TRBD2, remains unverified against the DNA. TRBV12-2 is a documented pseudogene. The CDR3 covers 17 residues. This chain's CDR3 is CASRLEGGPLAGDEQYF. The CDR3 coding sequence is TGTGCAAGTCGCTTGGAAGGGGGGCCACTAGCGGGAGACGAGCAGTACTTC.